This entry describes one TCR beta chain. Its specificity is not known. The PCR employed 60 Vbeta primers together with 13 Jbeta primers. Using immunoSEQ multiplex PCR, the repertoire was profiled, and TCRdb retains in-frame clones only, with some absent. The profile shows some 90,000 clones, roughly 72% of them singletons. This sample is part of a study of cytomegalovirus exposure and HLA in healthy donors. Whole-study results and caveats: The study labeled 150 to 200 TCR beta chains cytomegalovirus-associated. In a later analysis, TCR beta V- and J-gene trimming showed a link to a missense DCLRE1C variant. A later analysis reportedly identified an Asian-associated ancestry cluster as carrying fewer N-insertions than the roughly 720-donor mean. For most subjects, TCR beta sequences were reported to predict HLA-A and HLA-B alleles with accuracy.

Input material: PBMCs. The clonotype comes from a man aged 30-40 years in good health and CMV-seronegative.

The CDR3 reads CASSVGGLAGSTDTQYF. CDR3 DNA sequence: TGTGCCAGCAGCGTAGGGGGACTAGCGGGGAGCACAGATACGCAGTATTTT. J is TRBJ2-3 and V is TRBV9, with 13 bases fitting TRBD2. Germline V lookup: CDR1 SGDLS, CDR2 YYNGEE. V lost 0 bases, J lost 0 bases, and 1 base stayed unmatched. CDR3 length: 17 residues.